These 3 T cell receptor beta chains came from one sample sequenced in a study of T-cell reconstitution after alpha-beta-depleted transplantation in children. A TCRbeta library incorporating unique molecular identifiers was prepared. One entry per CDR3 protein, called by TCRdb with MiXCR from the PCR reads. The sample comprises about 490,000 distinct CDR3 sequences, more than 9% of which are singletons, and just over 2% rests with the top ten. Source: PBMCs, taken before TCRalphabeta/CD19-depleted stem cell transplant. These receptors were collected from a child younger than 10 with inherited bone marrow failure, due to receive a stem cell transplant.

This clonotype showed up many times. Written as DNA, the CDR3 is TGTGCCACCTCGGAGGAATACAATGAGCAGTTCTTC. This codes for CATSEEYNEQFF. The genes are TRBV6-6 and TRBJ2-1; TRBD2 might be the D (5 bases). The CDR3 loop spans 12 amino acids. V was cut by 10 bases and J by 4 bases, with 11 bases left in between. Germline values: CDR1 MNHNY, CDR2 SVGAGI (reference sequence).

This clonotype came up many times. J is TRBJ1-2 and V is TRBV7-2; D uncertain. With 0 bases removed from V and 0 bases from J, the gap between germline ends came to 14 bases. This CDR3 has 17 amino acids. The germline CDR1 and CDR2 sequences are SGHTA and FQGNSA. Here the CDR3 reads CASSLASRPRANYGYTF. The DNA for the CDR3 is TGTGCCAGCAGCTTAGCGTCTCGACCGCGAGCTAACTATGGCTACACCTTC.

This clonotype occurred many times. The chain links TRBV19 to TRBJ1-5, with a weak D call TRBD1 (5 bases). Trimming took 5 bases from V and 0 from J, leaving 11 bases between them. Germline CDR1 is LNHDA and CDR2 is SQIVND (reference sequence). There are 15 residues in the CDR3. The CDR3, as DNA: TGTGCCAGTAGTCGCCAGGGTGGTAGCAATCAGCCCCAGCATTTT. Protein product: CASSRQGGSNQPQHF.